Reported below is one TCR beta chain. Its cognate antigen is unknown. The sample comes from a study of vaccination and CD4 T cells after COVID-19. Study as a whole: The convalescents, six males and four females, included two who were Hispanic. The study drew post-COVID samples a median roughly 99 days after diagnosis (range 35 to 161). In the control cultures, a CEFX pool, an HIV-1 Nef pool, or no peptide was supplied.

CD4+ T cells that had been cultured provided DNA sequenced with the Oncomine TCR Beta short-read assay. MiXCR, run by TCRdb on the PCR reads, gives a single entry per CDR3 protein. The sample has some 12,000 distinct CDR3 sequences, roughly half seen once. As for treatment: roughly ten-day PBMC culture with coronavirus spike peptide pools or control peptides (ViraFEST assay). Trimming stripped 3 bases from V and 3 bases from J, with 9 bases between. This CDR3 has 12 amino acids. Germline loops: CDR1 DFQATT, CDR2 SNEGSKA (reference sequence). Study-level results: Median SARS-CoV-2-reactive clonotype numbers went up from roughly 19 to 38, but not significantly.

The sequencing input was CD4+ T cells from blood, cultured in vitro. The V gene is TRBV20-1, the J gene TRBJ2-7; TRBD2 is a possible D gene (5 bases). The clonotype originates from a human donor who had recovered from COVID-19. CDR3 loop: CSASRTGYEQYF. The CDR3 DNA is TGCAGTGCTAGCCGGACTGGCTACGAGCAGTACTTC.